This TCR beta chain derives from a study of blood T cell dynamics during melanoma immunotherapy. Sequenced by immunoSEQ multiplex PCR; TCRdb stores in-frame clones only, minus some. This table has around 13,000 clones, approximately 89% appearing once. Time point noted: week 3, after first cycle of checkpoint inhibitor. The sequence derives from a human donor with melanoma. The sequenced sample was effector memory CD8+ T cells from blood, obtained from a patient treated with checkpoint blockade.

CDR3 sequence reads: CASSQEGQSPREKLFF. Written as DNA, the CDR3 is TGCGCCAGCAGCCAAGAAGGACAGAGCCCTAGAGAAAAACTGTTTTTT. The genes are TRBV4-1 and TRBJ1-4; D is perhaps TRBD1 (6 bases). Germline values: CDR1 MGHRA, CDR2 YSYEKL. Trimming removed 0 bases from V and 8 bases from J, with 16 bases in between. This CDR3 region has 16 residues.